The 6 T cell receptor beta chains below were found in one sample sequenced in a study of blood T cell repertoires in COVID-19. Repertoires were generated with immunoSEQ multiplex PCR, while TCRdb's copy carries only in-frame clones and drops some. The sample contains approximately 120,000 clones, roughly 84% of which appear only once. Sequencing was carried out using peripheral blood. The receptors originated from a woman at least 80 years old with active or convalescent COVID-19.

V usage is TRBV9 and J usage is TRBJ2-7, with 10 bases that match TRBD1. This CDR3 comprises 15 residues. V was pared by 2 bases and J by 4 bases, with 6 bases of the junction left unmatched. From germline, CDR1 is SGDLS and CDR2 YYNGEE. The CDR3 is CASSVDRGPPYEQYF. The CDR3 DNA sequence: TGTGCCAGCAGCGTTGACAGGGGGCCACCATACGAGCAGTACTTC.

The chain links TRBV4-1 to TRBJ2-1; 11 bases match TRBD2. This CDR3 spans 19 amino acids. The V and J ends lost 4 bases and 4 bases, in that order; junction bases with no gene match: 15. Germline V gives CDR1 MGHRA, CDR2 YSYEKL. The CDR3 loop is CASSPLRDSGRAVYNEQFF. As DNA, the CDR3 is TGCGCCAGCAGCCCCCTTCGCGATAGCGGGAGGGCCGTTTACAATGAGCAGTTCTTC.

CDR3 coding DNA: TGCGCCAGCAGCGACCAACGACCGAACAGGGAACACTCGAACACCGGGGAGCTGTTTTTT. It specifies CASSDQRPNREHSNTGELFF. The V and J genes are TRBV10-1 and TRBJ2-2; a possible D gene is TRBD1 (6 bases). The ends were cut back, 6 bases at V and 0 bases at J, with 26 bases in the middle. The germline CDR1 and CDR2 sequences are WNHNN and SYGVQD (reference sequence). There are 20 residues in the CDR3.

This chain joins TRBV11-2 and TRBJ2-6; 7 bases are shared with TRBD1. The trim removed 4 bases at V and 0 bases at J, leaving 6 bases unmatched. This CDR3 region has 17 residues. CDR1 SGHAT and CDR2 FQNNGV come from the germline V gene. CDR3 DNA sequence: TGTGCCAGCAGCTCCTGGGACAGCAGCTCTGGGGCCAACGTCCTGACTTTC. It is translated as CASSSWDSSSGANVLTF.

J is TRBJ1-1 and V is TRBV15; 10 nucleotides match TRBD1. The CDR3 spans 13 residues. V dropped 11 bases and J dropped 1; count of bases not matched to a gene: 4. The V gene's germline CDR1 is LNHNV and CDR2 YYDKDF (reference sequence). The CDR3 reads CAVRQGANTEAFF. The CDR3, as DNA: TGTGCCGTCCGACAGGGGGCGAACACTGAAGCTTTCTTT. The variable domain in full, with the rest retrieved from reference TRBV15 and TRBJ1-1, is DAMVIQNPRYQVTQFGKPVTLSCSQTLNHNVMYWYQQKSSQAPKLLFHYYDKDFNNEADTPDNFQSRRPNTSFCFLDIRSPGLGDTAMYLCAVRQGANTEAFFGQGTRLTVV.

This clone was observed a single time. The rearrangement uses TRBV3-1 (or the pseudogene TRBV3-2) and TRBJ1-3; D is possibly TRBD1 (5 bases). Trimming left V 1 base short and J 9 bases short, with 10 bases between. The CDR3 is 13 amino acids. The germline CDR1 and CDR2 sequences are LGHDT and YNNKEL (reference sequence). The CDR3 sequence is CASSQGGGRTIYF. The DNA for the CDR3 is TGTGCCAGCAGCCAAGGGGGGGGACGCACCATATATTTT.